The 27 T cell receptor beta chains below all came from one sample that was sequenced in a study of beta chain features in type 1 diabetes. Every isolated RNA sample was fully reverse transcribed, so sequencing captured expressed TCRB transcripts. Sequencing was performed with immunoSEQ multiplex PCR; in TCRdb, only in-frame clones are kept and a portion is missing. Seen here are under 400,000 clones, roughly 12% observed once, and the top ten hold around 0.02%. The sequencing input was naive CD4+ T cells from blood. The source is a man aged 18 to 30 in good health.

The chain recombines TRBV19 with TRBJ2-7, with D tentatively TRBD1 (6 bases). The CDR3 spans 13 residues. V was shortened by 1 base and J by 2 bases, with 6 bases between the two germline ends. Germline-derived CDR1 and CDR2 are LNHDA and SQIVND (reference sequence). This chain's CDR3 is CASSIGTAYEQYF. The CDR3 coding sequence is TGTGCCAGTAGTATAGGGACAGCCTACGAGCAGTACTTC. The variable domain in full, with the rest retrieved from reference TRBV19 and TRBJ2-7, is DGGITQSPKYLFRKEGQNVTLSCEQNLNHDAMYWYRQDPGQGLRLIYYSQIVNDFQKGDIAEGYSVSREKKESFPLTVTSAQKNPTAFYLCASSIGTAYEQYFGPGTRLTVT.

This clone was detected a few times. The chain combines TRBV7-2 with TRBJ2-5; D perhaps matches TRBD1 (7 bases). The CDR3 contains 16 residues. Germline V gene lookup returns CDR1 SGHTA and CDR2 FQGNSA. Trimming took off 5 bases at V and 1 base at J, with 17 bases between the two ends. The CDR3, as DNA: TGTGCCAGCAGCCTAAGGACAGGACTAACCCAAGAGACCCAGTACTTC. Its translation is CASSLRTGLTQETQYF.

The CDR3 region is CASSSVAAPYEQYF. The CDR3 nucleotides read TGTGCCAGCAGCTCGGTGGCAGCGCCCTACGAGCAGTACTTC. The chain employs TRBV11-3 and TRBJ2-7; D is unresolved. V lost 4 bases to trimming and J lost 2 bases, with 12 bases between them. The V gene's germline CDR1 is SGHNT and CDR2 YENEEA. The CDR3 totals 14 residues.

In this sample, this clone turned up a few times. The chain uses TRBV28 and TRBJ2-1; 9 positions agree with TRBD1. The trim removed 4 bases at V and 9 bases at J, leaving 13 bases unmatched. Germline V gives CDR1 MDHEN, CDR2 SYDVKM. CDR3 size: 16 residues. The CDR3 DNA is TGTGCCAGCAGTTATTTGGACAGGGGCCCTGACGGTGAGCAGTTCTTC. As protein: CASSYLDRGPDGEQFF.

This clone came up a few times. A read error is likely, as this CDR3 ends without the conserved phenylalanine or tryptophan. The DNA is omitted, as the CDR3 cannot be located on it reliably, and the CDR3 follows TCRdb's listing. The rearrangement uses TRBV10-3 and TRBJ1-1; TRBD1, the table's D call, lacks a check against the DNA. Both ends counted, the CDR3 spans 14 residues. Germline V gene sequence: CDR1 ENHRY, CDR2 SYGVKD. The CDR3 is CAISLGEGTPIPLI.

This clone was recorded a few times. The chain carries TRBV5-1 and TRBJ1-5, with D perhaps TRBD1 (6 bases). Per the germline V gene, CDR1 is SGHRS and CDR2 is YFSETQ. This CDR3 comprises 15 residues. V gave up 1 base and J gave up 3 bases, with 11 bases separating them. As DNA, the CDR3 is TGCGCCAGCAGCTTGCTGGACAGCTTCAATCAGCCCCAGCATTTT. Its protein product is CASSLLDSFNQPQHF.

This clone was detected only a few times. This chain connects TRBV30 to TRBJ1-1; 7 bases are a match to TRBD1. V gave up 5 bases and J gave up 5 bases; unmatched junction bases: 8. The CDR3 sequence is 13 residues long. Germline-derived CDR1 and CDR2 are GTSNPN and SVGIG (reference sequence). CDR3 region: CAWGRDSPTEAFF. CDR3 in DNA: TGTGCCTGGGGTAGGGACAGCCCGACTGAAGCTTTCTTT.

This clone has a handful of counts. The chain carries TRBV5-5 and TRBJ2-1, with D perhaps matching TRBD1 (8 bases). The CDR3 sequence is 13 residues long. Trimming removed 5 bases at V and 12 bases at J, with 18 bases between. Germline values: CDR1 SGHKS, CDR2 YYEKEE (reference sequence). This chain's CDR3 is CASRTVTGGVQFF. The CDR3 region has the DNA TGTGCCAGCAGAACAGTCACAGGGGGGGTGCAGTTCTTC.

This clone was counted a few times. The rearrangement joins TRBV9 to TRBJ2-1, with 9 bases fitting TRBD2. Losses at the gene ends were 3 bases for V and 3 bases for J; bases not matched to a gene: 16. Germline CDR1 SGDLS, CDR2 YYNGEE. The CDR3 runs 19 residues. The CDR3 reads CASSAQGREGPGSYNEQFF. In DNA, the CDR3 is TGTGCCAGCAGCGCCCAAGGGCGGGAGGGCCCTGGAAGCTACAATGAGCAGTTCTTC. Filled out from reference TRBV9 and TRBJ2-1, the complete variable domain reads DSGVTQTPKHLITATGQRVTLRCSPRSGDLSVYWYQQSLDQGLQFLIQYYNGEERAKGNILERFSAQQFPDLHSELNLSSLELGDSALYFCASSAQGREGPGSYNEQFFGPGTRLTVL.

This clone has more than one count but fewer than ten. The V and J genes are TRBV5-6 and TRBJ2-2, with 7 bases lining up with TRBD1. Trimming removed 0 bases from V and 3 bases from J; junction bases left unmatched: 5. From germline, CDR1 is SGHDT and CDR2 YYEEEE. The CDR3 loop spans 16 amino acids. CDR3 loop: CASSLVKGAHTGELFF. CDR3 nucleotide sequence: TGTGCCAGCAGCTTGGTTAAGGGGGCGCACACCGGGGAGCTGTTTTTT.

This clone has a handful of counts. V gene TRBV7-9 combines with J gene TRBJ1-2, with D unresolved. The CDR3 covers 14 residues. Trimming cost V 5 bases and J 3 bases, with 13 bases left between them. Germline V CDR1 and CDR2: SEHNR, FQNEAQ (reference sequence). Here the CDR3 reads CASSPGSSHYGYTF. The CDR3 region has the DNA TGTGCCAGCAGCCCCGGGTCTTCCCACTATGGCTACACCTTC.

A few counts support this clone. The CDR3 region is CASSSLDRISHEQYF. CDR3 sequence (DNA): TGTGCCAGCAGTTCCCTCGACAGGATTAGCCACGAGCAGTACTTC. V and J are TRBV27 and TRBJ2-7; tentatively, D is TRBD1 (6 bases). CDR1 MNHEY and CDR2 SMNVEV come from the germline V gene (reference sequence). This CDR3 region has 15 residues. V lost 4 bases, J lost 5 bases, and 18 bases lay in between.

The CDR3 reads CASSPTISTGLAANEQFF. CDR3 in DNA: TGTGCCAGCTCACCAACTATCAGTACGGGACTAGCGGCAAATGAGCAGTTCTTC. V is TRBV18 and J is TRBJ2-1; TRBD2 matches at 11 bases. Trimming took 2 bases from V and 7 from J; bases not matched to a gene: 13. This CDR3 contains 18 residues. Per the germline V gene, CDR1 is KGHSH and CDR2 is LQKENI. The entire variable domain, with the rest obtained from reference TRBV18 and TRBJ2-1, is as follows: NAGVMQNPRHLVRRRGQEARLRCSPMKGHSHVYWYRQLPEEGLKFMVYLQKENIIDESGMPKERFSAEFPKEGPSILRIQQVVRGDSAAYFCASSPTISTGLAANEQFFGPGTRLTVL.

This clone has more than one count but fewer than ten. The V gene is TRBV5-4, the J gene TRBJ2-1; a weak D match, TRBD1 (6 bases). Trimming took 4 bases from V and 12 from J, leaving 14 bases between them. Germline CDR1 and CDR2: SGHNT and YYREEE (reference sequence). This CDR3 has 12 residues. DNA of the CDR3: TGTGCCAGCAGCCCAGGGGAATGGAGGCAGTTCTTC. It yields the protein CASSPGEWRQFF.

This chain connects TRBV4-3 to TRBJ1-1; D gene uncertain. The CDR3 sequence is 14 residues long. Trimming cost V 2 bases and J 6 bases, with 13 bases left between them. CDR1 LGHNA and CDR2 YSLEER come from the germline V gene. CDR3 sequence (DNA): TGCGCCAGCAGCCAACGCCACTCGGAGTCTGAAGCTTTCTTT. It encodes CASSQRHSESEAFF.

This clone has only a few counts. The CDR3 here is CASSPPVRDIKLFF. CDR3 DNA sequence: TGTGCCAGCTCACCACCAGTCCGGGACATTAAACTGTTTTTT. The chain uses TRBV18 and TRBJ1-4; tentatively, D is TRBD1 (6 bases). Germline V gives CDR1 KGHSH, CDR2 LQKENI. The germline V and J ends were trimmed by 0 bases and 11 bases, with 13 bases remaining between them. CDR3 length: 14 amino acids.

This rearrangement joins TRBV19 to TRBJ1-1, with TRBD1 identical over 9 bases. Germline values: CDR1 LNHDA, CDR2 SQIVND (reference sequence). V trimming: 6 bases; J trimming: 3 bases; junction bases outside the gene matches: 5. This CDR3 comprises 14 residues. The CDR3 DNA follows: TGTGCCAGTAGGTGGACAGGGGACGACACTGAAGCTTTCTTT. Residues: CASRWTGDDTEAFF.

This clone was detected only a few times. The chain joins TRBV28 to TRBJ2-1; 14 nucleotides match TRBD2. V shed 6 bases and J 9 bases; nucleotides not matched to a gene: 7. CDR3 length equals 15 residues. The germline V gene encodes CDR1 MDHEN and CDR2 SYDVKM. The CDR3 DNA reads TGTGCCAGCAGCCGGGGACTAGCGGGAGCTGGTGAGCAGTTCTTC. Protein sequence: CASSRGLAGAGEQFF.

This clone was counted many times. The chain recombines TRBV7-3 with TRBJ2-1, with TRBD1 matching 9 bases. The CDR3 loop spans 12 amino acids. V shed 4 bases and J 15 bases; nucleotides not matched to a gene: 7. From germline, CDR1 is SGHTA and CDR2 FQGTGA. Here the CDR3 reads CASSSSGDRVFF. CDR3 nucleotide sequence: TGTGCCAGCAGCTCGAGCGGGGACAGGGTGTTCTTC.

This clone was seen a few times. The rearrangement links TRBV30 to TRBJ1-1; D not resolved. Trimming stripped 0 bases from V and 1 base from J, with 18 bases between. Germline CDR1 and CDR2: GTSNPN and SVGIG (reference sequence). The CDR3 sequence is 17 residues long. The CDR3 region is CAWSVPGGSLPNTEAFF. CDR3 nucleotides: TGTGCCTGGAGTGTACCTGGAGGATCCCTCCCGAACACTGAAGCTTTCTTT.

This sequence joins TRBV6-6 and TRBJ2-7, with TRBD1 identical over 7 bases. This CDR3 comprises 15 residues. The germline V gene encodes CDR1 MNHNY and CDR2 SVGAGI (reference sequence). The junction had 5 bases not matched to a gene; V was cut back by 2 bases and J by 1 base. CDR3 DNA: TGTGCCAGCAGTTACCCCAACAGGGGATCCTACGAGCAGTACTTC. This translates into CASSYPNRGSYEQYF.

This clone came up a few times. This chain uses TRBV25-1 with TRBJ2-5; D is undetermined. TRBJ2-7 matches the DNA end more closely, so the J call is doubtful. Germline CDR1 is MGHDK and CDR2 is SYGVNS. This CDR3 is built from 14 residues. DNA for the CDR3: TGTGCCAGCAGTGAATTTGGCAGCAACTACGAGCAGTACTTC. It translates to CASSEFGSNYEQYF.

This chain links TRBV4-1 with TRBJ2-7, with TRBD2 matching over 11 bases. Germline values: CDR1 MGHRA, CDR2 YSYEKL. CDR3 length: 15 residues. V lost 5 bases and J lost 9; bases outside the gene matches: 12. This chain's CDR3 is CASSSELAGDRGQYF. The CDR3 bases are TGCGCCAGCAGCTCGGAACTAGCGGGGGATAGGGGGCAGTACTTC.

V gene TRBV5-4 combines with J gene TRBJ2-6; 10 bases fit TRBD1. V was clipped by 4 bases and J by 1 base; unmatched bases: 5. Looked up from germline, CDR1 is SGHNT and CDR2 is YYREEE (reference sequence). The CDR3 loop spans 17 amino acids. This chain's CDR3 is CASSADRGTSGANVLTF. CDR3 coding DNA: TGTGCCAGCAGCGCGGACAGGGGGACGTCTGGGGCCAACGTCCTGACTTTC.

This clone was seen more than once but under ten times. CDR3 sequence reads: CASSLIEEQYF. DNA of the CDR3: TGTGCCAGCAGCCTAATCGAGGAGCAGTACTTC. The chain links TRBV7-9 to TRBJ2-7; D gene unclear. This CDR3 is 11 amino acids long. Germline-derived CDR1 and CDR2 are SEHNR and FQNEAQ (reference sequence). Trimming removed 5 bases at V and 7 bases at J, with 9 bases between.

The genes are TRBV14 and TRBJ2-7; the match to TRBD1 covers 9 bases. V lost 4 bases to trimming and J lost 0 bases; unmatched junction nucleotides: 4. Germline lookup yields CDR1 SGHDN and CDR2 FVKESK. The CDR3 is 15 residues long. The CDR3 nucleotides read TGTGCCAGCAGCCCGGGACAGGGAAACTCCTACGAGCAGTACTTC. This codes for CASSPGQGNSYEQYF.

The genes are TRBV5-1 and TRBJ2-1; TRBD2 agrees at 7 bases. The V gene's germline CDR1 is SGHRS and CDR2 YFSETQ. The CDR3 is 14 residues long. V lost 5 bases and J lost 8; bases outside the gene matches: 10. CDR3 in amino acids: CASSEVGGPYEQFF. In DNA form, the CDR3 reads TGCGCCAGCAGTGAGGTGGGAGGGCCATATGAGCAGTTCTTC.